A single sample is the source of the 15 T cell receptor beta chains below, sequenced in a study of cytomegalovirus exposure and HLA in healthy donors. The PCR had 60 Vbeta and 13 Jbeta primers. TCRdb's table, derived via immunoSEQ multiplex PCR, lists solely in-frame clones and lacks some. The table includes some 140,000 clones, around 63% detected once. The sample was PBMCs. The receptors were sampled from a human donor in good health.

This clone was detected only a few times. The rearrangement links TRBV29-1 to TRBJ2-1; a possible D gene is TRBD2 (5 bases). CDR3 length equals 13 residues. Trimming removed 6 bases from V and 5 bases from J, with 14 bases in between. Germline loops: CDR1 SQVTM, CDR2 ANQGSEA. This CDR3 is CSVRDAKNNEQFF. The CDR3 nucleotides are TGCAGCGTCCGGGATGCTAAGAACAATGAGCAGTTCTTC.

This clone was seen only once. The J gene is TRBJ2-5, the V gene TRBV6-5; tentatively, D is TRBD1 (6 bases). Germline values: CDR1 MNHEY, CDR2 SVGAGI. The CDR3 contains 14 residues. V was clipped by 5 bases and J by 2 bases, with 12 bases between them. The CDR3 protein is CASSQGNLQETQYF. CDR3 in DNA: TGTGCCAGCAGTCAGGGGAATCTGCAAGAGACCCAGTACTTC.

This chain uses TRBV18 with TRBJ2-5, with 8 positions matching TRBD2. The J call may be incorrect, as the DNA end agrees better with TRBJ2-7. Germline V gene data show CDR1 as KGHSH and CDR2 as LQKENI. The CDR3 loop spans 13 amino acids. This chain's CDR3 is CASSRLAGYEQYF. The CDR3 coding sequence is TGTGCCAGCTCACGCCTAGCGGGTTACGAGCAGTACTTC.

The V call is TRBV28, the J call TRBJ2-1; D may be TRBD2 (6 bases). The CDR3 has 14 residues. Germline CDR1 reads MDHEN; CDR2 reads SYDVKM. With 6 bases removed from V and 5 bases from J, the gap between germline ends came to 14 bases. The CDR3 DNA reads TGTGCCAGCAGGCGCCGGGACTCAAACAATGAGCAGTTCTTC. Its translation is CASRRRDSNNEQFF.

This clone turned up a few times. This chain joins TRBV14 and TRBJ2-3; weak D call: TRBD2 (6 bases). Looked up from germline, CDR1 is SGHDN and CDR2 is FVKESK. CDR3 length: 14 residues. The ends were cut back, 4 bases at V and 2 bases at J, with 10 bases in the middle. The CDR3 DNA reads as TGTGCCAGCAGCCCGGGACTGTACACAGATACGCAGTATTTT. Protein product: CASSPGLYTDTQYF.

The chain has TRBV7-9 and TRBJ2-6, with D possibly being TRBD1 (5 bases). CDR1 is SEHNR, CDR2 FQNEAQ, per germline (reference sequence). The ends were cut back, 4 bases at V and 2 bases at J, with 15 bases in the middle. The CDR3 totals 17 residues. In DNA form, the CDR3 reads TGTGCCAGCAGCTCCCGGGCAACAGGTCCTGGGGCCAACGTCCTGACTTTC. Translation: CASSSRATGPGANVLTF.

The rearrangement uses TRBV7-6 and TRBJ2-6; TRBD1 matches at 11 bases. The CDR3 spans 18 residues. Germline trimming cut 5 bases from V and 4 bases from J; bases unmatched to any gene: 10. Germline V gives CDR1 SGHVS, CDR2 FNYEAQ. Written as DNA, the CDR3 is TGTGCCAGCAGCCCCAGCCGGGACAGGGGGAACGGGGCCAACGTCCTGACTTTC. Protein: CASSPSRDRGNGANVLTF.

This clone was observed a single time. CDR3 in amino acids: CASSDVGTSGRSKQFF. CDR3 DNA: TGTGCCAGCAGTGATGTAGGGACTAGCGGGAGAAGCAAGCAGTTCTTC. The rearrangement links TRBV6-4 to TRBJ2-1, with 14 bases matching TRBD2. CDR1 is MRHNA, CDR2 SNTAGT, per germline. The CDR3 extends over 16 amino acids. The ends lost 3 bases at V and 11 bases at J; junction bases unmatched: 9.

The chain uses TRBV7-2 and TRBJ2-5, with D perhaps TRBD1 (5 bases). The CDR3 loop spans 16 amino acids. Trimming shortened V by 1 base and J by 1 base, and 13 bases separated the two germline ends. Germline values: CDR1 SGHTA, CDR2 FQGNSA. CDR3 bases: TGTGCCAGCAGCTTAGGCGTCGTCAGGGCCCAAGAGACCCAGTACTTC. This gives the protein CASSLGVVRAQETQYF.

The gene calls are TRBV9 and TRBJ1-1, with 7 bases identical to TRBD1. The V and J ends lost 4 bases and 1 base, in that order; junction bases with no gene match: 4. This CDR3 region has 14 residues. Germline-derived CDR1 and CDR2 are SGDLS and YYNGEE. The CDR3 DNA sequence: TGTGCCAGCAGCCTGGGACAGCCGAACACTGAAGCTTTCTTT. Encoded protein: CASSLGQPNTEAFF.

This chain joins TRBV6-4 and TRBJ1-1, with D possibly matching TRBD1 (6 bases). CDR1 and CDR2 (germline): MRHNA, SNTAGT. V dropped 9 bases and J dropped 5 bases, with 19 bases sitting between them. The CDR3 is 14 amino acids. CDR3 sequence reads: CARKKGQGRTEAFF. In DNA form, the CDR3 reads TGTGCCAGGAAGAAGGGGCAGGGGAGAACTGAAGCTTTCTTT.

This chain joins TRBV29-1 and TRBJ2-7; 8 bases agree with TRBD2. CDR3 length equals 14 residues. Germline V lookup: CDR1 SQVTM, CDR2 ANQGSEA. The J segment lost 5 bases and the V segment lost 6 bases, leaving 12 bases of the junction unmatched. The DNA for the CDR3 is TGCAGCGTAAAAAAAGCGGGAGTCGAGAACGAGCAGTACTTC. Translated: CSVKKAGVENEQYF.

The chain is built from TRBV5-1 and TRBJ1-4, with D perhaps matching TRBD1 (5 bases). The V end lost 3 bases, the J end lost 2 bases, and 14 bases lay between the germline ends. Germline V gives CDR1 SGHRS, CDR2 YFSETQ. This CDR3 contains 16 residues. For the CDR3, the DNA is TGCGCCAGCAGCTCCCACTCGGCAGGGACTAATGAAAAACTGTTTTTT. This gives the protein CASSSHSAGTNEKLFF.

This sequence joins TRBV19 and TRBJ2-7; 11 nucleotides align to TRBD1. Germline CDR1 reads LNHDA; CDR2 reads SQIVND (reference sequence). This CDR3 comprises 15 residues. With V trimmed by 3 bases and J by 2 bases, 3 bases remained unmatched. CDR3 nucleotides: TGTGCCAGTAGTATTGCGGGACAGGGGGCCTACGAGCAGTACTTC. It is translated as CASSIAGQGAYEQYF.

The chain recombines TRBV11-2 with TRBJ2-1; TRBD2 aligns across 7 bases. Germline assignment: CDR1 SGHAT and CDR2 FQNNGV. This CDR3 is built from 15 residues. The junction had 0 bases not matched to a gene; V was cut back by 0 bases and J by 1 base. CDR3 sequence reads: CASSLEAGSYNEQFF. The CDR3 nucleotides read TGTGCCAGCAGCTTAGAAGCGGGGTCCTACAATGAGCAGTTCTTC.